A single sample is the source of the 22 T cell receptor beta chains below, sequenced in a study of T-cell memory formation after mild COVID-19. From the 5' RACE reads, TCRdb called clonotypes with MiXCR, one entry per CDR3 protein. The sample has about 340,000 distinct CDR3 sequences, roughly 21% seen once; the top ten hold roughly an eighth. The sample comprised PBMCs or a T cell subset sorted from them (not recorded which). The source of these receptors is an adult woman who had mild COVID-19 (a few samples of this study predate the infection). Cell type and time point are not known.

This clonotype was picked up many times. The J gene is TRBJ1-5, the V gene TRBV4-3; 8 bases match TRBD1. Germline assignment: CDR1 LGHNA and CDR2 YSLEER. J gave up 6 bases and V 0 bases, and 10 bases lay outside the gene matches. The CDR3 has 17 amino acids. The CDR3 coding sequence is TGCGCCAGCAGCCAAGATTATGCAGGGGGCGCGAGTCAGCCCCAGCATTTT. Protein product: CASSQDYAGGASQPQHF.

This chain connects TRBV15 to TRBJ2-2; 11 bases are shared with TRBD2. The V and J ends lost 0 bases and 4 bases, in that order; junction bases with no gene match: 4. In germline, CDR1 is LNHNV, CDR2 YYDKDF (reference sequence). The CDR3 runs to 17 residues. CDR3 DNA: TGTGCCACCAGCAGAGAGCCTAGCGGGGGGCCCACCGGGGAGCTGTTTTTT. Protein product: CATSREPSGGPTGELFF.

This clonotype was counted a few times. This chain's CDR3 is CASSSSLGTSGGTGELFF. CDR3 in DNA: TGCGCCAGCAGCTCATCCCTCGGGACTAGCGGGGGGACTGGGGAGCTGTTTTTT. The rearrangement links TRBV5-1 to TRBJ2-2; TRBD2 matches 15 bases. CDR1 is SGHRS and CDR2 is YFSETQ in the germline V gene. This CDR3 spans 18 amino acids. Germline trimming cut 3 bases from V and 8 bases from J; bases unmatched to any gene: 11. The complete variable domain, with remaining parts taken from reference TRBV5-1 and TRBJ2-2, reads KAGVTQTPRYLIKTRGQQVTLSCSPISGHRSVSWYQQTPGQGLQFLFEYFSETQRNKGNFPGRFSGRQFSNSRSEMNVSTLELGDSALYLCASSSSLGTSGGTGELFFGEGSRLTVL.

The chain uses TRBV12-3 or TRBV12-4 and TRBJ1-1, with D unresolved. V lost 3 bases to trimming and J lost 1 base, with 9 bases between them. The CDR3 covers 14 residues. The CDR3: CASSFGPKNTEAFF. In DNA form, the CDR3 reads TGTGCCAGCAGTTTCGGACCGAAGAACACTGAAGCTTTCTTT.

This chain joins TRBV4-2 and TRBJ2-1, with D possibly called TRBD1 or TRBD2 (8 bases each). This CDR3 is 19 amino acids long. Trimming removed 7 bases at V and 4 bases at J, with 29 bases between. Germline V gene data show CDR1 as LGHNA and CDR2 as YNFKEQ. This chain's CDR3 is CASTTTGGEAGGSYNEQFF. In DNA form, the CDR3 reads TGTGCCAGCACCACCACAGGGGGGGAGGCGGGAGGTAGTTACAATGAGCAGTTCTTC.

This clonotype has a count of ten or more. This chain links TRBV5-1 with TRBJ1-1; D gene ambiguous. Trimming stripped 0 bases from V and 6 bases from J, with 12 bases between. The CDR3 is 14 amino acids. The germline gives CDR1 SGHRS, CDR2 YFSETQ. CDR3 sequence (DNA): TGCGCCAGCAGCTTGGCAGAATCCGTGGCTGAAGCTTTCTTT. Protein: CASSLAESVAEAFF.

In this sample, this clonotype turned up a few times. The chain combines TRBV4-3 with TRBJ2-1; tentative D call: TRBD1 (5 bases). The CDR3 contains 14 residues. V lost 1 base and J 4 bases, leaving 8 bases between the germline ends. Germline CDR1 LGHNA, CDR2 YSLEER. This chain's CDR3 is CASSQAGIYNEQFF. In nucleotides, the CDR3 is TGCGCCAGCAGCCAAGCAGGGATATACAATGAGCAGTTCTTC.

Written as DNA, the CDR3 is TGCGCCAGCAGCTTGACAGGGAGGACAGATACGCAGTATTTT. This gives the protein CASSLTGRTDTQYF. This rearrangement joins TRBV5-1 to TRBJ2-3; D tentatively fits TRBD1 or TRBD2 (6 bases each). Between the trimmed V and J ends, which lost 1 base and 3 bases, there was a span of 9 bases. CDR1 and CDR2 from the germline V gene are SGHRS and YFSETQ. The CDR3 runs to 14 residues.

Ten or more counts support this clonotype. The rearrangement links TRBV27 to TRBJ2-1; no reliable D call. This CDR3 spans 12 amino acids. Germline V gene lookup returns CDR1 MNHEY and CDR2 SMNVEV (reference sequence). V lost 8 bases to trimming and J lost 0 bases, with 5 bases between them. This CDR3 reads CASALSYNEQFF. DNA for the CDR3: TGTGCCAGCGCTCTCTCCTACAATGAGCAGTTCTTC.

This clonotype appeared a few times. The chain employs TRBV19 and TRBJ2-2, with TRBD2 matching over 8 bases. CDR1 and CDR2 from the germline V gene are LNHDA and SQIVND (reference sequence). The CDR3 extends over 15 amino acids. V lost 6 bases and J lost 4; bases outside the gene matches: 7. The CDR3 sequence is CASSLAGTSTGELFF. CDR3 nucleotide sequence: TGTGCCAGTAGCCTAGCCGGGACTAGCACCGGGGAGCTGTTTTTT.

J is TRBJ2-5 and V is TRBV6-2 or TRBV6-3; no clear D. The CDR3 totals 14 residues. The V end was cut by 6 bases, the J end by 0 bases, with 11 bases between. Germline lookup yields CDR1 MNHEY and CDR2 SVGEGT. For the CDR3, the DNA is TGTGCCAGCAGACCCTTCCGAAACCAAGAGACCCAGTACTTC. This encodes CASRPFRNQETQYF.

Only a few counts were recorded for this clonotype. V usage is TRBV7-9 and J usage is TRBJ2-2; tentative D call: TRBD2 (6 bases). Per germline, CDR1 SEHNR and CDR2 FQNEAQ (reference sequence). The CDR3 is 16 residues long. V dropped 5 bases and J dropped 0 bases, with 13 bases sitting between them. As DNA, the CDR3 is TGTGCCAGCAGCCCGTCTGGCGGGACGAACACCGGGGAGCTGTTTTTT. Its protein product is CASSPSGGTNTGELFF.

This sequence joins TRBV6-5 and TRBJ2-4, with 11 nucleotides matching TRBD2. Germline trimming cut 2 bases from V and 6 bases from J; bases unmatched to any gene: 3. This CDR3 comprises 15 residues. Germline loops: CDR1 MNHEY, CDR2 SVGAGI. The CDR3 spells CASSYDGLAGNIQYF. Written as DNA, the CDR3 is TGTGCCAGCAGTTACGATGGACTAGCGGGAAACATTCAGTACTTC.

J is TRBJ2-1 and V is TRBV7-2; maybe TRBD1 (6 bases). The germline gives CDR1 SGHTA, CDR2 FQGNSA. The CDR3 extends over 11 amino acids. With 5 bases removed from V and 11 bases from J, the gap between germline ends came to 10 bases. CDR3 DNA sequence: TGTGCCAGCAGCACCGGACAGAAGCAGTTCTTC. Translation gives CASSTGQKQFF.

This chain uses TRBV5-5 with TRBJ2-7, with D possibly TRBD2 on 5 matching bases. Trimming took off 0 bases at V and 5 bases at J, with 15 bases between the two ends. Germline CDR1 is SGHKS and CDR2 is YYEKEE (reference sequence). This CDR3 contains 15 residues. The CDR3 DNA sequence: TGTGCCAGCAGCTTGGCCCACGGGATTTACAACGAGCAGTACTTC. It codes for CASSLAHGIYNEQYF.

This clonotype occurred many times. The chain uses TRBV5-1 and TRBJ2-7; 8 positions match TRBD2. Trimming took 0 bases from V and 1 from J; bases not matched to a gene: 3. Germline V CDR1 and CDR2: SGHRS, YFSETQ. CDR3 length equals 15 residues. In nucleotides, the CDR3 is TGCGCCAGCAGCTTGGTAGCGGGGTCATCCTACGAGCAGTACTTC. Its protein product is CASSLVAGSSYEQYF.

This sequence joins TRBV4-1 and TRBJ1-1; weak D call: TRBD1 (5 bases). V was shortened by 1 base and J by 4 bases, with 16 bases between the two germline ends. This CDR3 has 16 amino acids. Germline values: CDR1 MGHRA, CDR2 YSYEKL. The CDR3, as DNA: TGCGCCAGCAGCCAAGGACAGCCACTTCCCTCCACTGAAGCTTTCTTT. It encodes CASSQGQPLPSTEAFF.

In DNA form, the CDR3 reads TGTGCCAGCAGTTCAAATAGCGGGACGGAGACCCAGTACTTC. Encoded protein: CASSSNSGTETQYF. This chain links TRBV27 with TRBJ2-5; TRBD2 aligns across 8 bases. This CDR3 is 14 amino acids long. The ends lost 4 bases at V and 5 bases at J; junction bases unmatched: 6. Germline V CDR1 and CDR2: MNHEY, SMNVEV (reference sequence).

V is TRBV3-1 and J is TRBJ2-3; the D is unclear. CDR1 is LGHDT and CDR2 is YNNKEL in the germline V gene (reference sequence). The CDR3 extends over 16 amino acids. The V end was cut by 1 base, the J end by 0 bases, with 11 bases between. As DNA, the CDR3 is TGTGCCAGCAGCCAAGCAGCTGGCCTAAGCACAGATACGCAGTATTTT. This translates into CASSQAAGLSTDTQYF.

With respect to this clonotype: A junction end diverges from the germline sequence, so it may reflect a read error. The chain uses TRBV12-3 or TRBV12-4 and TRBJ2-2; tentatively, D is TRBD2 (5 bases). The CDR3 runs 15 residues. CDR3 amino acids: CASRLNGVNTGEMFF. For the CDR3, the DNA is TGTGCCAGCAGATTAAACGGGGTAAACACCGGGGAGATGTTTTTT.

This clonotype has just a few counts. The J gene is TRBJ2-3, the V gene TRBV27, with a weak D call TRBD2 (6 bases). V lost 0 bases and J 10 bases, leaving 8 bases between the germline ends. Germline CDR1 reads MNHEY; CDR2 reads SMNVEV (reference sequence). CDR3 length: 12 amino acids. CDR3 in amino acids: CASSLSTGAQYF. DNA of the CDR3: TGTGCCAGCAGTTTATCGACGGGGGCGCAGTATTTT.

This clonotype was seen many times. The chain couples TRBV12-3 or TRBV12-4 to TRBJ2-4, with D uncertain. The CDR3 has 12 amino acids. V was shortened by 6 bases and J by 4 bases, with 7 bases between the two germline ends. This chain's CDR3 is CASSPTKNIQYF. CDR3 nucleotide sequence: TGTGCCAGCAGCCCCACTAAAAACATTCAGTACTTC.